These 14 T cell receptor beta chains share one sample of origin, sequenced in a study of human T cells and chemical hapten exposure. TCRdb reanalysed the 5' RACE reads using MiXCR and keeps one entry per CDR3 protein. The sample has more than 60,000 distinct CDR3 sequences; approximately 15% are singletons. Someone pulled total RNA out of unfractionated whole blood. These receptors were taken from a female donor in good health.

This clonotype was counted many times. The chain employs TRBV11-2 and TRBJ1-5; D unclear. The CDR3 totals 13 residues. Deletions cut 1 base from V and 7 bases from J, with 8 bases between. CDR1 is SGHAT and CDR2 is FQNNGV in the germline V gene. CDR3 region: CASSLAGYQPQHF. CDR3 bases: TGTGCCAGCAGCTTAGCGGGGTACCAGCCCCAGCATTTT. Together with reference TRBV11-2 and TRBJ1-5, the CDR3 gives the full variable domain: EAGVAQSPRYKIIEKRQSVAFWCNPISGHATLYWYQQILGQGPKLLIQFQNNGVVDDSQLPKDRFSAERLKGVDSTLKIQPAKLEDSAVYLCASSLAGYQPQHFGDGTRLSIL.

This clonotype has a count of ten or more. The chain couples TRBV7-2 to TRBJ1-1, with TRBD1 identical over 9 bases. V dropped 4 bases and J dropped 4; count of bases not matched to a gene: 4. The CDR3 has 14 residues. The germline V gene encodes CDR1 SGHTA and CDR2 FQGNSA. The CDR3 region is CASSSSTGGTEAFF. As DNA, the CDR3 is TGTGCCAGCAGCTCATCGACAGGGGGCACTGAAGCTTTCTTT.

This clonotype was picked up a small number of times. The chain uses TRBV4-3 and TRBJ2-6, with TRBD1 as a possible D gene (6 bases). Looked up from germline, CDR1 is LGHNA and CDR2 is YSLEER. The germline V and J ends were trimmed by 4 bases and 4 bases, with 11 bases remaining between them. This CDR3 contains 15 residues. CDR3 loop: CASSPTGTGANVLTF. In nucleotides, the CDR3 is TGCGCCAGCAGCCCGACAGGCACCGGGGCCAACGTCCTGACTTTC.

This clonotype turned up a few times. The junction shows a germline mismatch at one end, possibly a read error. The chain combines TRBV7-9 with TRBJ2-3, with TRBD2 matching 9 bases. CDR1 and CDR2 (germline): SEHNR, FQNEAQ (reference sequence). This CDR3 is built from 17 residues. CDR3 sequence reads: CASSLGASGASTGTQYF. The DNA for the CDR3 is TGTGCCAGCAGCCTGGGGGCTAGCGGGGCTTCCACAGGTACGCAGTATTTT.

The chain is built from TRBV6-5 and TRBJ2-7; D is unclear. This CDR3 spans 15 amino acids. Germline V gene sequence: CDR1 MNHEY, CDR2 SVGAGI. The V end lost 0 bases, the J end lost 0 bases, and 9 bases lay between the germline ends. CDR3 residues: CASSYSFPDSYEQYF. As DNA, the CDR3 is TGTGCCAGCAGTTACTCGTTTCCTGACTCCTACGAGCAGTACTTC.

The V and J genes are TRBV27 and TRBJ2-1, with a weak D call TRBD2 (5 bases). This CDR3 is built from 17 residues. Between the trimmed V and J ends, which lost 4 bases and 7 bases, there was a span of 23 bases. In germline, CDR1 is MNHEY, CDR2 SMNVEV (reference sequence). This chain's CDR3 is CASSSESPGWGENEQFF. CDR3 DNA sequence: TGTGCCAGCAGTTCAGAGTCACCGGGATGGGGAGAGAATGAGCAGTTCTTC.

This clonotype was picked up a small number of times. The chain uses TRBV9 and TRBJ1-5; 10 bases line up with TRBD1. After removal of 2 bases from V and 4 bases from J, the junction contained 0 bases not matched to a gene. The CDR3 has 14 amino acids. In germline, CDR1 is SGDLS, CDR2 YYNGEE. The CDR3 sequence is CASSVGQGNQPQHF. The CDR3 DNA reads TGTGCCAGCAGCGTGGGACAGGGGAATCAGCCCCAGCATTTT. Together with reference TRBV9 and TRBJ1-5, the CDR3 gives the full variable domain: DSGVTQTPKHLITATGQRVTLRCSPRSGDLSVYWYQQSLDQGLQFLIQYYNGEERAKGNILERFSAQQFPDLHSELNLSSLELGDSALYFCASSVGQGNQPQHFGDGTRLSIL.

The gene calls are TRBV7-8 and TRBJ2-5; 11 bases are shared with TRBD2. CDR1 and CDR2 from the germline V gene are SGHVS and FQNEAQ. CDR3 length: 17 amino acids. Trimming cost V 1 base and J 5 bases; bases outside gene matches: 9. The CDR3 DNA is TGTGCCAGCAGCTTAGGGTCTTTAGCGGGAGGGCCTGAGACCCAGTACTTC. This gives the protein CASSLGSLAGGPETQYF.

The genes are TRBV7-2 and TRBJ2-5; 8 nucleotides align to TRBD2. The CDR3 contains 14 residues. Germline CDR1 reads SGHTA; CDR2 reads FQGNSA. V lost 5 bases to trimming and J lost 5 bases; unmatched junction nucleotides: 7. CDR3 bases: TGTGCCAGCAGCCTGTTCCGGGGGGGTGAGACCCAGTACTTC. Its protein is CASSLFRGGETQYF. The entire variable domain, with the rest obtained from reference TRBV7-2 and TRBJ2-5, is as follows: GAGVSQSPSNKVTEKGKDVELRCDPISGHTALYWYRQSLGQGLEFLIYFQGNSAPDKSGLPSDRFSAERTGGSVSTLTIQRTQQEDSAVYLCASSLFRGGETQYFGPGTRLLVL.

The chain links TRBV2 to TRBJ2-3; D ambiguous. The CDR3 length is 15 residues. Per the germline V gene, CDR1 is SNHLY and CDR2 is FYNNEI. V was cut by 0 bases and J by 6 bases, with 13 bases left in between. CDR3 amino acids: CASSEATPLADTQYF. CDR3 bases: TGTGCCAGCAGTGAAGCTACACCGTTGGCGGATACGCAGTATTTT.

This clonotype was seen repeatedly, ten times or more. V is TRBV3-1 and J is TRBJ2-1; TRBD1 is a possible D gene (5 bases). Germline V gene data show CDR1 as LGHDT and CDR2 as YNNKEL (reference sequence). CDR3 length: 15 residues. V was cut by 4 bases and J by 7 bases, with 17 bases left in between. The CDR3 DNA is TGTGCCAGCAGCCCCAGACAGAGAATAAGTAATGAGCAGTTCTTC. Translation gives CASSPRQRISNEQFF.

CDR3 sequence (DNA): TGTGCCAGCAGCCCCGAACGGGCGCCACGGACCGAAAAACTGTTTTTT. Its translation: CASSPERAPRTEKLFF. V is TRBV3-1 and J is TRBJ1-4; the D is unclear. Germline CDR1 LGHDT, CDR2 YNNKEL (reference sequence). V shed 4 bases and J shed 8 bases, with 20 bases lying between them. The CDR3 loop spans 16 amino acids.

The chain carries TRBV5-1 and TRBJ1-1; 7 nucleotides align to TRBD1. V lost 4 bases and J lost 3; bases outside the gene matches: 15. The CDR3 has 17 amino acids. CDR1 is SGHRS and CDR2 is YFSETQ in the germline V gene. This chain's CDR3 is CASSRDTTGRRDTEAFF. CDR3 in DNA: TGCGCCAGCAGCCGTGATACGACAGGGCGGAGGGACACTGAAGCTTTCTTT.

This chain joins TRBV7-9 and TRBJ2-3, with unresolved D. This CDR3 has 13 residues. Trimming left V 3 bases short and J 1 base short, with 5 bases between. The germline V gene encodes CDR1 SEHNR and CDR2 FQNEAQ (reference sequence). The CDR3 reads CASSLMGTDTQYF. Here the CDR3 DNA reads TGTGCCAGCAGCTTGATGGGCACAGATACGCAGTATTTT.